This is a list of T cell receptor beta chains from one sample in a study of response to subunit inactivated influenza vaccine. TCRdb reprocessed the RT-PCR reads via MiXCR and lists one record per CDR3 protein. The sample contains about 500,000 distinct CDR3 sequences, approximately 15% of which appear only once. The sequences come from CD4+ T cells sorted from PBMCs, collected around 25 months after vaccination. The receptors were sampled from a man between 50 and 69 years old who received an inactivated influenza vaccine. CDR3s include the opening cysteine and the closing phenylalanine or tryptophan. The order of the fields is CDR3 DNA, CDR3 protein, clone size, V gene, J gene, D gene. The D gene is left open where the match is weak. The size field is filled for only some rows; it gives once, few, many or a size class.

TGTGCCAGCAGCCAAGATGTCGGTGGGCCATATGGCTACACCTTC,CASSQDVGGPYGYTF,.,TRBV4-2,TRBJ1-2,.
TGTGCCAGCAGCTTCGGGACACAGGTCGGAGAGCAGTACTTC,CASSFGTQVGEQYF,few,TRBV5-5,TRBJ2-7,.
TGTGCCAGCAGTCGTCGATGGGACAGCCTTACGCGTCAGCCCCAGCATTTT,CASSRRWDSLTRQPQHF,.,TRBV6-2/TRBV6-3,TRBJ1-5,TRBD1
TGTGCCAGCAGCCAACTGGGCCGCGCGAACACCGGGGAGCTGTTTTTT,CASSQLGRANTGELFF,.,TRBV4-2,TRBJ2-2,.
TGTGCCAGCAGTCCCGGGGGGCGAAACTATGGCTACACCTTC,CASSPGGRNYGYTF,.,TRBV12-3/TRBV12-4,TRBJ1-2,.
TGTGCCATCCGAGAGGTTAGCAATCAGCCCCAGCATTTT,CAIREVSNQPQHF,many,TRBV6-1,TRBJ1-5,.
TGTGCCAGCAGCGTGACTGGGGACAGAGAAGCTTTCTTT,CASSVTGDREAFF,.,TRBV7-2,TRBJ1-1,TRBD1
TGCAGTGCCCTAGGCGGGGGGCCCCCCTACAATGAGCAGTTCTTC,CSALGGGPPYNEQFF,.,TRBV20-1,TRBJ2-1,TRBD2
TGTGCCAGCAGCTTAGCGGGCAGCGCCTACGAGCAGTACTTC,CASSLAGSAYEQYF,many,TRBV11-1,TRBJ2-7,.
TGTGCCAGCAGTTTTTCCCGGGGGCGAGGGGATACGCAGTATTTT,CASSFSRGRGDTQYF,many,TRBV12-3/TRBV12-4,TRBJ2-3,.
TGCAGCGTTCCCGAAATCTCTAGCGGGGGTGAGACCCAGTACTTC,CSVPEISSGGETQYF,.,TRBV29-1,TRBJ2-5,TRBD2
TGCAGTGCTCCCCTCTCGGGGACCTACGAGCAGTACTTC,CSAPLSGTYEQYF,.,TRBV20-1,TRBJ2-7,.
TGCAGTGCCCTGGGACTAGAAAATCAAGAGACCCAGTACTTC,CSALGLENQETQYF,few,TRBV20-1,TRBJ2-5,TRBD2
TGTGCCAGCAGCTTGAAGAGGACAGTATTGAACACTGAAGCTTTCTTT,CASSLKRTVLNTEAFF,.,TRBV5-8,TRBJ1-1,.
TGTGCCAGCAGCTTAGATGGGACAGGGTTGGGTTGGGGCAATCAGTCCCAGCATTTT,CASSLDGTGLGWGNQSQHF,.,TRBV11-2,TRBJ1-5,TRBD1
TGTGCCAGCAGAGGCCGCTTTGACTCCTACGAGCAGTACTTC,CASRGRFDSYEQYF,few,TRBV27,TRBJ2-7,.
TGCAGCGTCGGCGGACGGCCGCGAGGGGAGGTCGTTAGCACAGATACGCAGTATTTT,CSVGGRPRGEVVSTDTQYF,.,TRBV29-1,TRBJ2-3,.
TGTGCCAGCAGCCAAGACGATAGCGGGAGTAATCCCTACGAGCAGTACTTC,CASSQDDSGSNPYEQYF,few,TRBV4-2,TRBJ2-7,TRBD2
TGTGCCAGCAGCCGCACCAATGAGCAGTTCTTC,CASSRTNEQFF,medium-sized,TRBV6-2/TRBV6-3,TRBJ2-1,.
TGTGCCAGCAGTAACAGCCCTCAAACAGGGGGCACCTCCGGGGAGCAGTTCTTC,CASSNSPQTGGTSGEQFF,few,TRBV28,TRBJ2-1,TRBD1
TGTGCCAGCAGCTTCTCTCGGGCTAGCGGCAATGAGCAGTTCTTC,CASSFSRASGNEQFF,.,TRBV7-8,TRBJ2-1,TRBD2
TGTGCCAGCAGCGTAGCTTTAGGTGAGCAGTTCTTC,CASSVALGEQFF,few,TRBV9,TRBJ2-1,.
TGCGCCAGCAGACCCCCAGGAGCGGAGACCCAGTACTTC,CASRPPGAETQYF,few,TRBV5-1,TRBJ2-5,.
TGCGCCAGCAAGACTTTCACAGATACGCAGTATTTT,CASKTFTDTQYF,few,TRBV5-1,TRBJ2-3,.
TGCAGTGCTAGATATGGTGGTTATGGCTACACCTTC,CSARYGGYGYTF,few,TRBV20-1,TRBJ1-2,.
TGTGCCAGCTCCCCCAGGGCCGCCGGGGAGCTGTTTTTT,CASSPRAAGELFF,few,TRBV7-2,TRBJ2-2,.
TGTGCCAGCTCCCCACGGGGTTCTGAAAAACTGTTTTTT,CASSPRGSEKLFF,.,TRBV18,TRBJ1-4,.
TGTGCCAGCAGCTTAAGGCGGGAGGACTACGAGCAGTACTTC,CASSLRREDYEQYF,few,TRBV7-2,TRBJ2-7,TRBD2
TGCGCCAGCAGCTTGGTTATCCCAGGGAGGGATGAAAAACTGTTTTTT,CASSLVIPGRDEKLFF,few,TRBV5-1,TRBJ1-4,.
TGTGCCAGCAGTTTATCGGGGCTTGGCACAGATACGCAGTATTTT,CASSLSGLGTDTQYF,.,TRBV27,TRBJ2-3,.
TGCAGTGCCATAGTGGGCAGGGCGAACACTGAAGCTTTCTTT,CSAIVGRANTEAFF,.,TRBV20-1,TRBJ1-1,.
TGTGCCAGCAAAGCCGTGACATTTTCACCCCTCCACTTT,CASKAVTFSPLHF,.,TRBV6-2/TRBV6-3,TRBJ1-6,.
TGTGCCAGCAGCGCTCATCTGAACACTGAAGCTTTCTTT,CASSAHLNTEAFF,few,TRBV7-2,TRBJ1-1,.
TGTGCCAGCACCTTGGTCAGGGCCGGAGATACGCAGTATTTT,CASTLVRAGDTQYF,.,TRBV5-6,TRBJ2-3,.
TGTGCCAGCAGCCAAGCCCTGACGGGGGTGTTCGAGCAGTACTTC,CASSQALTGVFEQYF,.,TRBV3-1,TRBJ2-7,.
TGTGCCATCAATGACGGGGGGGGACCCTACGAGCAGTACTTC,CAINDGGGPYEQYF,few,TRBV10-3,TRBJ2-7,TRBD2
TGCAGTGCCGTTAGGGGAACGAACACTGAAGCTTTCTTT,CSAVRGTNTEAFF,many,TRBV20-1,TRBJ1-1,.
TGCAGTGCCCAGGCTCGACGTACGCAGTATTTT,CSAQARRTQYF,few,TRBV20-1,TRBJ2-3,.
TGCAGTGCTGGGGCTGACGTATACGAGCAGTACTTC,CSAGADVYEQYF,few,TRBV20-1,TRBJ2-7,.
TGTGCCAGCAGAGGCGCAACAGGTTCCTATGAGCAGTACTTC,CASRGATGSYEQYF,.,TRBV28,TRBJ2-7,.
TGCGCCAGCAGCTTAACCGACTTAAGGAACATTCAGTACTTC,CASSLTDLRNIQYF,.,TRBV5-1,TRBJ2-4,.
TGTGCCAGCAGTGAACTGGGGAACACCGGGGAGCTGTTTTTT,CASSELGNTGELFF,.,TRBV6-1,TRBJ2-2,.
TGCAGTGCCGTCGACAGGGGTGAGACCCAGTACTTC,CSAVDRGETQYF,many,TRBV20-1,TRBJ2-5,TRBD1
TGCAGTGCTTACGACGGAGAGGAGCAGTACTTC,CSAYDGEEQYF,.,TRBV20-1,TRBJ2-7,.
TGCGCCAGCAGCTTGTCTGTATATGAGCAGTTCTTC,CASSLSVYEQFF,.,TRBV5-1,TRBJ2-1,.
TGTGCCAGCAGTTACGCACCCCTGCGGGGGGGCTCTCGAGATGAGCAGTTCTTC,CASSYAPLRGGSRDEQFF,.,TRBV6-2/TRBV6-3,TRBJ2-1,TRBD2
TGTGCCAGCAGCTTAGGGGGTGGGGGCTACCCAGATACGCAGTATTTT,CASSLGGGGYPDTQYF,few,TRBV7-8,TRBJ2-3,.
TGCGCCAGCAGCTCATACGGAAGCTCAACTAATGAAAAACTGTTTTTT,CASSSYGSSTNEKLFF,few,TRBV4-1,TRBJ1-4,.
TGCGCCAGCAGCCTGGGACAGACAGTCTCCAATGAGCAGTTCTTC,CASSLGQTVSNEQFF,many,TRBV5-1,TRBJ2-1,TRBD1
TGCGCCAGCAGCTTGGAGGCTAGCGGGGTATATGAGCAGTTCTTC,CASSLEASGVYEQFF,.,TRBV5-1,TRBJ2-1,TRBD2
TGCAGTGCTGGCCGGGACGTCAATCAGCCCCAGCATTTT,CSAGRDVNQPQHF,few,TRBV20-1,TRBJ1-5,.
TGCGCCAGCAGCTTGGCGGGACAAATGAACACTGAAGCTTTCTTT,CASSLAGQMNTEAFF,.,TRBV5-1,TRBJ1-1,.